These T cell receptor beta chains were read from a single sample in a study of graft-versus-host responses after intestinal transplantation. Sequenced by immunoSEQ multiplex PCR; TCRdb stores in-frame clones only, minus some. The sample contains more than 100,000 clones, about 95% of which appear only once. No antigen has been assigned to these receptors. Sequences were derived from unstimulated CD8+ T cells sorted from spleen or lymph node cells, sampled before intestinal transplant. The receptor set was obtained from a human donor who received an intestinal transplant. Both conserved end residues are part of each CDR3. Only some rows state a clone size, as once, few, many or a class for expanded clones.

TRBV27,NA,CASSSTTDTQYF
TRBV5-5,NA,CASSLGLAGYEQFF
TRBV5-4,once,CASSEGRNSPLHF
TRBV5-3,NA,CARSTGLAGSTLSTDTQYF
TRBV9,NA,CASSVWREAWNEQFF
TRBV7-6,NA,CASSQWGSEQYF
TRBV15,NA,CATSRWQAAKNIQYF
TRBV5-6,NA,CASSLETGWGYEQYF
TRBV2,NA,CASRLTGGTEAFF
TRBV5-4,NA,CASSLSGTENEQYF
TRBV28,NA,CASSGLQGNYGYTF
TRBV5-6,NA,CASSFGRVGNTEAFF
TRBV6-5,NA,CASSYVFTDTQYF
TRBV2,NA,CASSPDRGRNQPQHF
TRBV19,NA,CASSTRDRGNEKLFF
TRBV28,NA,CASSFAGAGEQFF
TRBV27,NA,CASRSEYNSPLHF
TRBV9,NA,CASSVRGANYGYTF
TRBV5-6,NA,CASSTSTVEQYF
TRBV29-1,once,CSVERFRQGGTYNEQFF
TRBV7-7,NA,CASSLGVTYEQYF
TRBV29-1,NA,CSVEDGVTREQYF
TRBV28,NA,CASSFLQGLYVHEQYF
TRBV28,once,CASSLTGTHNEQFF
TRBV5-1,NA,CASSLDRVEAKNIQYF
TRBV18,NA,CASSPFWRTYYEQYF
TRBV28,NA,CASSRQGEANYEQYF
TRBV28,NA,CASSLTGAGGELFF
TRBV29-1,NA,CSVHGTEAFF
TRBV4-3,NA,CASSQVGTNSPLHF
TRBV9,NA,CASSAGQGSREQFF
TRBV28,NA,CASSLGDREVTEAFF
TRBV10-1,once,CASSDSAKYNEQFF
TRBV7-6,NA,CASSLGIPQGAGETQYF
TRBV11-2,NA,CASSLGGLNYGYTF
TRBV7-9,NA,CASSHMTRESMGYEQYF
TRBV4-1,NA,CASSQESGPEQYF